These 5 T cell receptor beta chains were all obtained from the same sample, sequenced in a study of T cells in Graves' hyperthyroidism and ophthalmopathy. The source material, RNA transcripts, was used to amplify TCR beta CDR3 regions. First-round RT-PCR targeting the TCR CDR3 was performed with the HTBI primer set. MiXCR was run by TCRdb on the multiplex PCR reads, yielding one entry per CDR3 protein. Of 330,000 or so distinct CDR3 sequences listed, about 19% are singletons. The sample consisted of blood. These receptors all stem from a man in his fifties or sixties with Graves' ophthalmopathy.

This clonotype was detected only a few times. This sequence joins TRBV10-3 and TRBJ1-3, with 9 bases lining up with TRBD1. Germline CDR1 and CDR2: ENHRY and SYGVKD. CDR3 length: 16 residues. V lost 2 bases, J lost 4 bases, and 6 bases stayed unmatched. CDR3 nucleotide sequence: TGTGCCATCAGTGAGCGAGACAGGGGGACGGGAAACACCATATATTTT. Translating it yields CAISERDRGTGNTIYF.

This clonotype appeared many times. The chain recombines TRBV4-1 with TRBJ1-5, with D unresolved. V lost 1 base and J lost 4, with 17 bases in between. The CDR3 has 17 amino acids. CDR1 is MGHRA, CDR2 YSYEKL, per germline. CDR3 sequence reads: CASSQVASQLQNQPQHF. The CDR3 DNA follows: TGCGCCAGCAGCCAAGTAGCATCACAGCTGCAGAATCAGCCCCAGCATTTT.

This chain connects TRBV28 to TRBJ2-5, with D tentatively TRBD2 (6 bases). V was shortened by 2 bases and J by 1 base, with 11 bases between the two germline ends. In germline, CDR1 is MDHEN, CDR2 SYDVKM. The CDR3 runs 15 residues. CDR3 region: CASSLRRAPQETQYF. The CDR3 DNA is TGTGCCAGCAGTTTAAGGAGGGCCCCCCAAGAGACCCAGTACTTC. Supplemented by reference TRBV28 and TRBJ2-5, the full variable domain reads DVKVTQSSRYLVKRTGEKVFLECVQDMDHENMFWYRQDPGLGLRLIYFSYDVKMKEKGDIPEGYSVSREKKERFSLILESASTNQTSMYLCASSLRRAPQETQYFGPGTRLLVL.

This clonotype was detected many times. V and J are TRBV28 and TRBJ2-7; TRBD1 matches 9 bases. This CDR3 comprises 12 residues. J was trimmed by 1 base and V by 11 bases; bases with no gene match: 3. Germline V gene lookup returns CDR1 MDHEN and CDR2 SYDVKM. The DNA for the CDR3 is TGTGCCTGTGGACAGGGGTCCTACGAGCAGTACTTC. This translates into CACGQGSYEQYF.

Ten or more counts support this clonotype. This chain joins TRBV3-1 and TRBJ1-1; D is uncertain. The germline gives CDR1 LGHDT, CDR2 YNNKEL (reference sequence). The V end lost 5 bases, the J end lost 6 bases, and 10 bases lay between the germline ends. This CDR3 spans 12 amino acids. The CDR3 nucleotides are TGTGCCAGCAGCTTCGACGGGTCTGAAGCTTTCTTT. Encoded protein: CASSFDGSEAFF.